The 8 T cell receptor beta chains listed next were all sequenced from one sample in a study of spatial heterogeneity in lung cancer. Time point: blood at routine non-recurrence follow-up after resection. TCRdb recomputed calls from the 5' RACE reads with MiXCR, one row per CDR3 protein. The repertoire includes 25,000 to 35,000 distinct CDR3 sequences, 5.4% of them detected once, and 24% sits in the top ten. The sample here was PBMCs, taken at follow-up. Every receptor here comes from a female donor with early-stage non-small cell lung cancer.

This clonotype was seen ten or more times. The chain couples TRBV5-4 to TRBJ2-3; D possibly corresponds to TRBD2 (6 bases). The CDR3 contains 13 residues. V was cut by 6 bases and J by 6 bases, with 14 bases left in between. CDR1 SGHNT and CDR2 YYREEE come from the germline V gene (reference sequence). The chain's CDR3 is CASNRVAEDTQYF. CDR3 DNA: TGTGCCAGCAATCGAGTAGCGGAGGATACGCAGTATTTT. The full variable domain, its missing parts supplied by reference TRBV5-4 and TRBJ2-3, is ETGVTQSPTHLIKTRGQQVTLRCSSQSGHNTVSWYQQALGQGPQFIFQYYREEENGRGNFPPRFSGLQFPNYSSELNVNALELDDSALYLCASNRVAEDTQYFGPGTRLTVL.

This clonotype was observed at least ten times. The genes are TRBV9 and TRBJ2-7, with D maybe TRBD2 (6 bases). The V gene lost 4 bases and the J gene lost 6 bases, with 14 bases spanning the gap. Germline assignment: CDR1 SGDLS and CDR2 YYNGEE. The CDR3 is 13 residues long. In DNA form, the CDR3 reads TGTGCCAGCAGCCCCCGGGACTGGAGCGAGCAGTACTTC. This sequence encodes CASSPRDWSEQYF.

This clonotype has a count of ten or more. The chain has TRBV7-8 and TRBJ2-7, with 8 bases fitting TRBD1. The CDR3 spans 18 residues. V gave up 4 bases and J gave up 6 bases; unmatched junction bases: 20. The V gene's germline CDR1 is SGHVS and CDR2 FQNEAQ. CDR3 sequence (DNA): TGTGCCAGCAGCTCCGCCCGCGACCCGGGACAGGTCTCGAGCGAGCAGTACTTC. It yields the protein CASSSARDPGQVSSEQYF.

This clonotype was seen repeatedly, ten times or more. The chain joins TRBV7-9 to TRBJ2-5; TRBD1 is a possible D gene (6 bases). The CDR3 contains 13 residues. Germline V gives CDR1 SEHNR, CDR2 FQNEAQ (reference sequence). The ends were cut back, 5 bases at V and 5 bases at J, with 12 bases in the middle. The CDR3 protein is CASSPGTLETQYF. In DNA form, the CDR3 reads TGTGCCAGCAGCCCCGGGACACTGGAGACCCAGTACTTC.

This clonotype has ten or more counts. The rearrangement links TRBV27 to TRBJ2-1; 12 bases fit TRBD2. V shed 5 bases and J 9 bases; nucleotides not matched to a gene: 8. The CDR3 runs to 15 residues. Per germline, CDR1 MNHEY and CDR2 SMNVEV (reference sequence). The CDR3 region has the DNA TGTGCCAGCAGTCCCCGACTAGCGGGAGAGACTGAGCAGTTCTTC. Translation: CASSPRLAGETEQFF.

This clonotype was recorded many times. The gene calls are TRBV7-2 and TRBJ2-7; no clear D gene. The CDR3 consists of 11 residues. Germline values: CDR1 SGHTA, CDR2 FQGNSA. The V gene lost 3 bases and the J gene lost 7 bases, with 7 bases spanning the gap. CDR3 in amino acids: CASSLWGEQYF. DNA for the CDR3: TGTGCCAGCAGCTTGTGGGGTGAGCAGTACTTC.

The gene calls are TRBV10-3 and TRBJ2-7, with 8 bases that match TRBD2. V lost 5 bases and J lost 4; bases outside the gene matches: 4. The CDR3 is 13 amino acids. Looked up from germline, CDR1 is ENHRY and CDR2 is SYGVKD. CDR3 DNA: TGTGCCATCAGTAGCGGGGGAGGATACGAGCAGTACTTC. This codes for CAISSGGGYEQYF.

There are a few counts of this clonotype. The rearrangement links TRBV10-3 to TRBJ1-6, with unresolved D. The CDR3 covers 15 residues. Per the germline V gene, CDR1 is ENHRY and CDR2 is SYGVKD. V shed 0 bases and J shed 10 bases, with 13 bases lying between them. CDR3 nucleotide sequence: TGTGCCATCAGTGAGTCGCCGGGCGTTGGGTCACCCCTCCACTTT. This codes for CAISESPGVGSPLHF.